This T cell receptor (beta chain) is drawn from a study of blood T cell repertoires in COVID-19. Whole-study context: COVID-19 samples from acute and convalescent phases originated in the United States, Italy and Spain.

The length of the CDR3 is 12 residues. Germline CDR1 and CDR2: SGHDT and YYEEEE. V was cut by 5 bases and J by 13 bases, with 16 bases left in between. Method: immunoSEQ multiplex PCR; TCRdb's copy keeps in-frame clones and lacks some. There are 150,000 to 200,000 clones in the sample; about 90% occur only once, and about 0.59% lies in the top ten. The clonotype comes from a man aged 50-59 years with acute or convalescent COVID-19. Sequencing was done on a sample of peripheral blood. This chain uses TRBV5-6 with TRBJ2-1; maybe TRBD2 (5 bases). Here the CDR3 DNA reads TGTGCCAGCAGAGTGAGGGCCGACCCTCAGTTCTTC. This gives the protein CASRVRADPQFF.